These 21 T cell receptor beta chains share one sample of origin, sequenced in a study of vaccination and CD4 T cells after COVID-19. No antigen has been identified for these receptors. Treatment specified: approximately nine-day PBMC culture with coronavirus spike peptide pools or control peptides (ViraFEST assay). With the Oncomine TCR Beta short-read assay, DNA from cultured CD4+ T cells was sequenced. Via MiXCR, TCRdb re-called the PCR reads, giving one row per CDR3 protein. The repertoire has about 13,000 distinct CDR3 sequences, approximately 60% of them found once; the top ten carry approximately 12%. What was sequenced was CD4+ T cells from blood, cultured in vitro. These receptors all stem from a human donor who had recovered from COVID-19.

The chain is built from TRBV5-1 and TRBJ2-7; D gene uncertain. Germline V gene data show CDR1 as SGHRS and CDR2 as YFSETQ. The CDR3 is made up of 12 amino acids. Trimming cost V 4 bases and J 3 bases, with 8 bases left between them. In nucleotides, the CDR3 is TGCGCCAGCAGCGGGGTTAACTACGAGCAGTACTTC. It codes for CASSGVNYEQYF.

This clonotype was detected a few times. The chain uses TRBV18 and TRBJ2-7; tentative D call: TRBD1 (5 bases). Deletions cut 2 bases from V and 5 bases from J, with 10 bases between. Germline assignment: CDR1 KGHSH and CDR2 LQKENI. The CDR3 covers 13 residues. CDR3 in amino acids: CASSPVGANEQYF. The CDR3 DNA reads as TGTGCCAGCTCACCAGTAGGGGCCAACGAGCAGTACTTC.

The V gene is TRBV7-2, the J gene TRBJ2-3; TRBD2 aligns across 7 bases. The V and J ends lost 5 bases and 4 bases, in that order; junction bases with no gene match: 3. This CDR3 is 13 amino acids long. Germline CDR1 SGHTA, CDR2 FQGNSA. In DNA form, the CDR3 reads TGTGCCAGCAGCCTTACTAGCGCAGATACGCAGTATTTT. This translates into CASSLTSADTQYF. The entire variable domain, with the rest obtained from reference TRBV7-2 and TRBJ2-3, is as follows: GAGVSQSPSNKVTEKGKDVELRCDPISGHTALYWYRQSLGQGLEFLIYFQGNSAPDKSGLPSDRFSAERTGGSVSTLTIQRTQQEDSAVYLCASSLTSADTQYFGPGTRLTVL.

In its sample, this clonotype was seen once. The chain is built from TRBV28 and TRBJ2-7; 13 positions agree with TRBD2. Germline loops: CDR1 MDHEN, CDR2 SYDVKM. This CDR3 is built from 16 residues. The trim removed 6 bases at V and 6 bases at J, leaving 11 bases unmatched. The CDR3 loop is CASRHSTSGRHREQYF. The CDR3 DNA sequence: TGTGCCAGCAGACACTCGACTAGCGGGAGGCACCGCGAGCAGTACTTC.

V is TRBV7-2 and J is TRBJ1-1; TRBD1 is a possible D gene (5 bases). Trimming removed 6 bases from V and 1 base from J, with 9 bases in between. CDR3 length: 13 amino acids. CDR1 and CDR2 (germline): SGHTA, FQGNSA. The CDR3 reads CASRRQPNTEAFF. The CDR3 DNA reads as TGTGCCAGCAGGAGACAGCCGAACACTGAAGCTTTCTTT.

The rearrangement links TRBV6-5 to TRBJ2-7, with D possibly being TRBD2 (5 bases). Between the trimmed V and J ends, which lost 2 bases and 2 bases, there was a span of 7 bases. The CDR3 consists of 13 residues. Germline lookup yields CDR1 MNHEY and CDR2 SVGAGI. Here the CDR3 reads CASSYLGTYEQYF. The CDR3 bases are TGTGCCAGCAGTTACCTCGGGACCTACGAGCAGTACTTC.

The J gene is TRBJ2-7, the V gene TRBV30; 7 bases map to TRBD1. This CDR3 has 14 residues. Germline trimming cut 5 bases from V and 3 bases from J; bases unmatched to any gene: 10. Germline values: CDR1 GTSNPN, CDR2 SVGIG (reference sequence). The CDR3 DNA reads as TGTGCCTGGGGAGACCGGGACAGACGCTACGAGCAGTACTTC. Its translation: CAWGDRDRRYEQYF.

The V and J genes are TRBV6-4 and TRBJ2-1; TRBD2 aligns across 9 bases. The CDR3 has 16 residues. V lost 0 bases to trimming and J lost 7 bases; unmatched junction nucleotides: 7. Looked up from germline, CDR1 is MRHNA and CDR2 is SNTAGT. The chain's CDR3 is CASSDSGGRASNEQFF. In DNA, the CDR3 is TGTGCCAGCAGTGACTCGGGCGGGAGGGCCTCTAATGAGCAGTTCTTC.

In this sample, this clonotype turned up once. V usage is TRBV20-1 and J usage is TRBJ2-3; perhaps TRBD2 as D (5 bases). Per the germline V gene, CDR1 is DFQATT and CDR2 is SNEGSKA (reference sequence). The CDR3 totals 13 residues. Trimming removed 3 bases from V and 2 bases from J, with 9 bases in between. The CDR3 nucleotides read TGCAGTGCTAGCCCCGGGAACACAGATACGCAGTATTTT. Amino acid sequence: CSASPGNTDTQYF.

The CDR3 DNA sequence: TGTGCCTGGGACAGCGACTACGAGCAGTACTTC. Its protein product is CAWDSDYEQYF. The J gene is TRBJ2-7, the V gene TRBV30; D might be TRBD1 (5 bases). Between the trimmed V and J ends, which lost 5 bases and 3 bases, there was a span of 8 bases. The CDR3 spans 11 residues. Germline CDR1 GTSNPN, CDR2 SVGIG (reference sequence).

The chain joins TRBV19 to TRBJ2-2; the match to TRBD2 covers 12 bases. V dropped 5 bases and J dropped 1; count of bases not matched to a gene: 8. There are 18 residues in the CDR3. The germline CDR1 and CDR2 sequences are LNHDA and SQIVND (reference sequence). The CDR3 here is CASSLTWTSGMNTGELFF. Written as DNA, the CDR3 is TGTGCCAGTAGTTTGACCTGGACTAGCGGGATGAACACCGGGGAGCTGTTTTTT.

This clonotype was observed a few times. This chain connects TRBV6-2 or TRBV6-3 to TRBJ2-1; 10 bases are a match to TRBD2. With V trimmed by 7 bases and J by 7 bases, 10 bases remained unmatched. This CDR3 region has 15 residues. Germline-derived CDR1 and CDR2 are MNHEY and SVGEGT. This CDR3 reads CASIKRAGGLNEQFF. The CDR3 DNA sequence: TGTGCCAGCATTAAAAGAGCGGGAGGGCTAAATGAGCAGTTCTTC.

The V call is TRBV20-1, the J call TRBJ2-2; TRBD2 matches at 11 bases. The germline CDR1 and CDR2 sequences are DFQATT and SNEGSKA (reference sequence). The CDR3 totals 15 residues. Losses at the gene ends were 5 bases for V and 7 bases for J; bases not matched to a gene: 9. This CDR3 reads CSAGLAGGPSGELFF. In DNA, the CDR3 is TGCAGTGCTGGCCTAGCGGGAGGCCCGAGCGGGGAGCTGTTTTTT.

The V gene is TRBV12-3 or TRBV12-4, the J gene TRBJ2-1; 8 nucleotides align to TRBD1. The CDR3 is 17 amino acids. The junction had 17 bases not matched to a gene; V was cut back by 4 bases and J by 9 bases. Here the CDR3 DNA reads TGTGCCAGCAGTTGGGACCCGACAGGGGTTAGTACCACTGAGCAGTTCTTC. It is translated as CASSWDPTGVSTTEQFF.

The gene calls are TRBV7-2 and TRBJ2-5; weak D call: TRBD1 (6 bases). CDR1 SGHTA and CDR2 FQGNSA come from the germline V gene. This CDR3 region has 13 residues. Trimming removed 5 bases at V and 5 bases at J, with 12 bases between. CDR3 in amino acids: CASSRGGGETQYF. For the CDR3, the DNA is TGTGCCAGCAGCCGAGGGGGTGGTGAGACCCAGTACTTC.

This clonotype ranks as medium-sized. The J gene is TRBJ1-2, the V gene TRBV27; D possibly corresponds to TRBD1 (6 bases). V was pared by 6 bases and J by 4 bases, with 24 bases between. Germline V gives CDR1 MNHEY, CDR2 SMNVEV (reference sequence). The CDR3 spans 17 residues. The CDR3 loop is CASRSSRLTGSSYGYTF. In DNA, the CDR3 is TGTGCCAGCAGATCCTCACGATTAACAGGGTCTTCCTATGGCTACACCTTC.

In this sample, this clonotype turned up a few times. The chain employs TRBV24-1 and TRBJ1-1, with D uncertain. The CDR3 runs 12 residues. Germline loops: CDR1 KGHDR, CDR2 SFDVKD. The V and J ends lost 2 bases and 7 bases respectively, with 7 bases between them. CDR3 protein: CATSDSGFEAFF. In DNA form, the CDR3 reads TGTGCCACCAGTGATTCAGGATTTGAAGCTTTCTTT.

The CDR3 protein is CSARDMRTGGSYEQYF. CDR3 sequence (DNA): TGCAGTGCTAGAGATATGAGGACAGGGGGCTCCTACGAGCAGTACTTC. The chain couples TRBV20-1 to TRBJ2-7; 10 positions match TRBD1. The CDR3 contains 16 residues. CDR1 and CDR2 (germline): DFQATT, SNEGSKA (reference sequence). V lost 0 bases to trimming and J lost 0 bases; unmatched junction nucleotides: 5.

The V gene is TRBV20-1, the J gene TRBJ1-5; no clear D gene. V was trimmed by 1 base and J by 3 bases, leaving 7 bases between them. The germline V gene encodes CDR1 DFQATT and CDR2 SNEGSKA (reference sequence). The CDR3 length is 13 residues. Here the CDR3 DNA reads TGCAGTGCTAGAGGCAGGTTCAATCAGCCCCAGCATTTT. As protein: CSARGRFNQPQHF.

With regard to this clonotype: A junction end diverges from the germline sequence, so it may reflect a read error. The rearrangement links TRBV3-1 to TRBJ1-5; a weak D match, TRBD1 (5 bases). From germline, CDR1 is LGHDT and CDR2 YNNKEL (reference sequence). This CDR3 region has 14 residues. The CDR3 DNA sequence: TGTGCCAGCAGTCAAGGGGAGCTCTATCAGCCCCAGCATTTT. It yields the protein CASSQGELYQPQHF.

V and J are TRBV7-2 and TRBJ2-2; 7 bases align to TRBD1. Germline assignment: CDR1 SGHTA and CDR2 FQGNSA. Unmatched junction bases numbered 7, after V lost 5 bases and J lost 4 bases. This CDR3 has 15 amino acids. CDR3 protein: CASSPYRDSTGELFF. In nucleotides, the CDR3 is TGTGCCAGCAGCCCTTACCGGGACAGCACCGGGGAGCTGTTTTTT.